The 5 T cell receptor beta chains below come from one sample, sequenced in a study of cytomegalovirus exposure and HLA in healthy donors. PCR was performed using 60 Vbeta and 13 Jbeta primers. Sequencing used immunoSEQ multiplex PCR; TCRdb keeps in-frame clones, though not all of them. The sample shows 200,000 to 250,000 clones, around nine tenths of them seen only once. The specimen sequenced was PBMCs. These TCRs come from a woman aged 18-30 years in good health and CMV-seronegative.

This chain joins TRBV4-1 and TRBJ1-3; no clear D gene. Trimming took 6 bases from V and 0 from J, leaving 15 bases between them. The CDR3 is 16 amino acids. Germline V gives CDR1 MGHRA, CDR2 YSYEKL. CDR3 in amino acids: CASRLTILSSGNTIYF. CDR3 nucleotides: TGCGCCAGCAGGCTCACCATCCTTAGCTCTGGAAACACCATATATTTT.

V usage is TRBV11-2 and J usage is TRBJ1-1, with a tentative D call TRBD1 (6 bases). From germline, CDR1 is SGHAT and CDR2 FQNNGV. The CDR3 totals 13 residues. Trimming removed 4 bases at V and 4 bases at J, with 10 bases between. The CDR3 region has the DNA TGTGCCAGCAGCTCACTAGGGGGCACTGAAGCTTTCTTT. It is translated as CASSSLGGTEAFF.

This sequence joins TRBV5-1 and TRBJ1-2; the D is unclear. This CDR3 is 15 amino acids long. Germline CDR1 and CDR2: SGHRS and YFSETQ. V was cut by 0 bases and J by 1 base, with 10 bases left in between. The chain's CDR3 is CASSLGFSGNYGYTF. The CDR3 coding sequence is TGCGCCAGCAGCTTGGGGTTTTCGGGTAACTATGGCTACACCTTC.

This clone has a single count. The genes are TRBV4-3 and TRBJ2-1; 8 bases are a match to TRBD2. This CDR3 has 15 residues. Germline V CDR1 and CDR2: LGHNA, YSLEER. Losses at the gene ends were 7 bases for V and 0 bases for J; bases not matched to a gene: 5. The CDR3 DNA follows: TGCGCCAGCAAACTAGCGGCAAGCTCCTACAATGAGCAGTTCTTC. It is translated as CASKLAASSYNEQFF.

This clone was found once. The genes are TRBV7-8 and TRBJ2-1, with D perhaps TRBD2 (5 bases). The CDR3 runs to 14 residues. Germline CDR1 reads SGHVS; CDR2 reads FQNEAQ. Trimming removed 5 bases at V and 9 bases at J, with 17 bases between. The CDR3 region has the DNA TGTGCCAGCAGCCAAGAGGGAGTTGGGATTGAGCAGTTCTTC. Translated: CASSQEGVGIEQFF.